The rows below give T cell receptor beta chains drawn from one sample of a study of cytomegalovirus exposure and HLA in healthy donors. The table came from immunoSEQ multiplex PCR; TCRdb's copy has only in-frame clones and leaves some out. This sample has around 100,000 clones, with about 80% found just once. Sample: PBMCs. The receptors come from a man between 35 and 55 years old in good health and CMV-seronegative. Each CDR3 is given without its conserved first and last residue. The order of the fields is clone size, V gene, CDR3 protein. The size entry is marked missing in some rows and otherwise reads once, few, many or a size class.

abundance: -
v_gene: TRBV6-1
CDR3aa: ASSEKGAVGGYT

abundance: few
v_gene: TRBV15
CDR3aa: ATSRDSLAGEETQY

abundance: -
v_gene: TRBV19
CDR3aa: ASRGRLAGHQETQY

abundance: -
v_gene: TRBV9
CDR3aa: ASSPRPGTGGGYT

abundance: -
v_gene: TRBV10-3
CDR3aa: AIRQPPDTEAF

abundance: -
v_gene: TRBV28
CDR3aa: ASSVPGTGNGYT

abundance: -
v_gene: TRBV5-1
CDR3aa: ASSLGLSTEAF

abundance: -
v_gene: TRBV9
CDR3aa: ASSPRTGVLQREQF

abundance: -
v_gene: TRBV27
CDR3aa: ASRRDNLNTEAF

abundance: -
v_gene: TRBV5-1
CDR3aa: ASRYGQNTGELF

abundance: -
v_gene: TRBV6-5
CDR3aa: ASSPGVGNTIY

abundance: once
v_gene: TRBV19
CDR3aa: ASSQQVATNEKLF

abundance: few
v_gene: TRBV6-5
CDR3aa: ASTTHSQGFYGYT

abundance: -
v_gene: TRBV4-3
CDR3aa: ASSQMRGGNYGYT

abundance: -
v_gene: TRBV5-6
CDR3aa: ASSPNDRVNQPQH

abundance: -
v_gene: TRBV11-2
CDR3aa: ASSLLSTGSGYT

abundance: -
v_gene: TRBV5-1
CDR3aa: ASRTSGGPGETQY

abundance: -
v_gene: TRBV14
CDR3aa: ASSLPGQINYGYT

abundance: few
v_gene: TRBV7-3
CDR3aa: ASMPGQGGNEQF

abundance: -
v_gene: TRBV27
CDR3aa: ASSGGGVGGPSYEQY

abundance: -
v_gene: TRBV30
CDR3aa: AWVSRTTWGGYT

abundance: -
v_gene: TRBV19
CDR3aa: ASTWDRETGELF

abundance: -
v_gene: TRBV4-1
CDR3aa: ASSQVQRGVKNTGELF

abundance: -
v_gene: TRBV9
CDR3aa: ASSPGTGYNEQF

abundance: -
v_gene: TRBV6-5
CDR3aa: ASREGLREQY

abundance: -
v_gene: TRBV21-1
CDR3aa: ASSKNPGGGDYGYT

abundance: -
v_gene: TRBV4-2
CDR3aa: ASSQEKMIAGGRITDTQY

abundance: -
v_gene: TRBV10-2
CDR3aa: ASSHLAGGYNEQF

abundance: -
v_gene: TRBV19
CDR3aa: ASSRQGSTDTQY

abundance: -
v_gene: TRBV19
CDR3aa: ASSTRTGRYEQY

abundance: -
v_gene: TRBV19
CDR3aa: ASRPGLAGGQETQY

abundance: -
v_gene: TRBV30
CDR3aa: AWSKQGAGEQY

abundance: -
v_gene: TRBV11-2
CDR3aa: ASSFNSLLEQY

abundance: -
v_gene: TRBV28
CDR3aa: ASSPAGGRNYGYT

abundance: -
v_gene: TRBV9
CDR3aa: ASSIQGGLGSPLH

abundance: -
v_gene: TRBV9
CDR3aa: ASSPGTGGRETQY

abundance: few
v_gene: TRBV5-1
CDR3aa: ASSLSGTGGFTEAF

abundance: -
v_gene: TRBV6-1
CDR3aa: ASRLNYGYT

abundance: -
v_gene: TRBV29-1
CDR3aa: SVPTGLNTEAF

abundance: -
v_gene: TRBV6-6
CDR3aa: ASALTGGDGYT

abundance: -
v_gene: TRBV7-2
CDR3aa: ASSPGQFGNQPQH

abundance: -
v_gene: TRBV11-3
CDR3aa: ASSLGGLSYNEQF

abundance: -
v_gene: TRBV19
CDR3aa: ASSTGQGINQPQH

abundance: -
v_gene: TRBV2
CDR3aa: ASSQDRTYEQY

abundance: -
v_gene: TRBV7-9
CDR3aa: SSSQPGQGNYEQY

abundance: -
v_gene: TRBV6-6
CDR3aa: ASSYAVSRGGELF

abundance: -
v_gene: TRBV6-1
CDR3aa: ASFAGDTGELF

abundance: -
v_gene: TRBV28
CDR3aa: ASSLGTGGDWTEAF

abundance: -
v_gene: TRBV6-1
CDR3aa: ASSPGLVQFEQY

abundance: -
v_gene: TRBV10-3
CDR3aa: AISEGVSGGAGLNEQF

abundance: -
v_gene: TRBV5-1
CDR3aa: ASSVTVGDLGNTIY